This is a list of T cell receptor beta chains from one sample in a study of T cell responses to AZD1222 COVID-19 vaccine. Repertoires were generated with immunoSEQ multiplex PCR, while TCRdb's copy carries only in-frame clones and drops some. The sample has 150,000 or so clones; about 90% are singletons. The specimen was peripheral blood, collected 28 days after the second AZD1222 dose. The receptors were sampled from an adult who received the AZD1222 COVID-19 vaccine. The CDR3 runs from the conserved cysteine through the conserved F or W. A D gene is named only where the DNA matches it firmly. Size is omitted from some rows. Given values are once, few, many or a class for expanded clones.

NA	TRBV20-1	TRBJ2-7	TRBD2	CSASHGTSGSYEQYF	TGCAGTGCTAGTCACGGGACTAGCGGGAGTTACGAGCAGTACTTC
NA	TRBV27	TRBJ1-3	NA	CASSLTVSGNTIYF	TGTGCCAGCAGTTTAACGGTATCTGGAAACACCATATATTTT
NA	TRBV9	TRBJ2-7	TRBD1	CASSATVVRPSGQSIDYEQCF	TGTGCCAGCAGCGCTACCGTCGTCCGGCCCTCGGGACAGTCAATAGACTACGAGCAGTGCTTC
once	TRBV19	TRBJ1-5	TRBD1	CASITGQGRQPQHF	TGTGCCAGTATAACCGGACAGGGGCGACAGCCCCAGCATTTT
NA	TRBV6-1	TRBJ1-4	NA	CASSEAGGGNEKLFF	TGTGCCAGCAGTGAAGCTGGAGGAGGGAACGAAAAACTGTTTTTT
NA	TRBV2	TRBJ2-5	NA	CASGLGETQYF	TGTGCCAGCGGGTTAGGGGAGACCCAGTACTTC
once	TRBV4-1	TRBJ1-5	TRBD1	CASSRTGVPGSNQPQHF	TGCGCCAGCAGCCGAACAGGGGTGCCGGGCAGCAATCAGCCCCAGCATTTT
NA	TRBV5-6	TRBJ1-5	NA	CASSLGAAGNQPQHF	TGTGCCAGCAGCTTAGGGGCAGCGGGCAATCAGCCCCAGCATTTT
NA	TRBV2	TRBJ1-1	NA	CATRRGGFVGDTEAFF	TGTGCCACTAGGAGGGGCGGTTTCGTTGGTGACACTGAAGCTTTCTTT
NA	TRBV29-1	TRBJ1-2	NA	CSVVGGAYYTF	TGCAGCGTTGTCGGCGGCGCTTACTACACCTTC
once	TRBV15	TRBJ2-5	NA	CATSDLETQYF	TGTGCCACCAGCGACTTAGAGACCCAGTACTTC
NA	TRBV18	TRBJ2-2	NA	CASSPQDPGELFF	TGTGCCAGCTCACCACAGGATCCCGGGGAGCTGTTTTTT
NA	TRBV7-9	TRBJ1-1	NA	CASSFQGPNTEAFF	TGTGCCAGCAGTTTTCAGGGACCGAACACTGAAGCTTTCTTT
NA	TRBV19	TRBJ2-7	TRBD1	CASSTGPADRAAYEQYF	TGTGCCAGTAGTACCGGCCCCGCGGACAGGGCCGCATACGAGCAGTACTTC
NA	TRBV29-1	TRBJ1-2	NA	CSVDDGGLGYTF	TGCAGCGTTGACGACGGCGGATTAGGCTACACCTTC
NA	TRBV6-2/TRBV6-3	TRBJ2-7	NA	CASSYFRGSEQYF	TGTGCCAGCAGTTATTTCCGCGGAAGTGAGCAGTACTTC
few	TRBV12-3/TRBV12-4	TRBJ1-2	NA	CASSPGNYGYTF	TGTGCCAGCAGTCCTGGTAACTATGGCTACACCTTC
NA	TRBV12-5	TRBJ1-1	NA	CASGLDGNTEAFF	TGTGCTAGTGGTTTGGACGGGAACACTGAAGCTTTCTTT
NA	TRBV5-1	TRBJ1-3	NA	CASSLDVSGNTIYF	TGCGCCAGCAGCTTGGACGTTTCTGGAAACACCATATATTTT
few	TRBV7-6	TRBJ2-5	NA	CASSGVTYQETQYF	TGTGCCAGCAGCGGGGTCACCTACCAAGAGACCCAGTACTTC
NA	TRBV7-2	TRBJ1-3	NA	CASSLGISGNTIYF	TGTGCCAGCAGCTTAGGTATCTCTGGAAACACCATATATTTT
NA	TRBV12-5	TRBJ1-6	TRBD1	CASGLVLGQGGSPLHF	TGTGCTAGTGGTTTGGTCTTGGGACAGGGAGGTTCACCCCTCCACTTT
NA	TRBV6-5	TRBJ1-4	TRBD1	CASSYQGAGEKLFF	TGTGCCAGCAGTTATCAGGGGGCTGGTGAAAAACTGTTTTTT
NA	TRBV24-1	TRBJ1-2	NA	CATSDLEGSGYTF	TGTGCCACCAGTGATTTAGAGGGAAGTGGCTACACCTTC
NA	TRBV5-1	TRBJ1-1	NA	CASSAQSGMNTEAFF	TGCGCCAGCAGCGCCCAGAGTGGAATGAACACTGAAGCTTTCTTT
NA	TRBV5-1	TRBJ1-3	TRBD1	CASSVSGTGGGNTIYF	TGCGCCAGCAGCGTATCAGGGACAGGGGGAGGAAACACCATATATTTT